This record concerns one T cell receptor beta chain sequence. These data originate in a study of blood T cells in healthy people across ages. About the research overall: The template switching approach captured approximately one barcoded beta molecule for every two T cells.

A J-beta primer mix and a sample-barcoded 5' primer were used in a second PCR of about 7 to 12 cycles. From the 5' RACE reads, TCRdb called clonotypes with MiXCR, one entry per CDR3 protein. Here the sample spans 1.2 million to 1.5 million distinct CDR3 sequences, roughly 40% being singletons. The V gene's germline CDR1 is MNHEY and CDR2 SVGEGT. The CDR3 runs to 14 residues. V lost 6 bases, J lost 3 bases, and 4 bases stayed unmatched. The sequence was obtained from a woman aged 18-29 years in good health. The genes are TRBV6-2 or TRBV6-3 and TRBJ2-7, with 11 positions matching TRBD2. The material sequenced was blood. CDR3 bases: TGTGCCAGCAGGACTAGCGGGACCCTCTACGAGCAGTACTTC. It codes for CASRTSGTLYEQYF.